This T cell receptor beta chain was observed in a study of tumor-infiltrating lymphocytes in primary liver carcinoma. In the study overall: Donors underwent surgery for histopathologically diagnosed primary liver carcinoma.

TCR beta cDNA came from roughly 0.45 ug total RNA, primed with a constant-region primer. Researchers made the TCR beta libraries by running three nested multiplex PCR rounds with slightly modified ARM-PCR. TRBV1-TRBV30 forward primers paired with a C-beta reverse primer were used in the first two PCR rounds, which ran roughly 10 cycles each. TCRdb re-called the multiplex PCR reads through MiXCR, storing one row per CDR3 protein. The sample holds approximately 330,000 distinct CDR3 sequences; around three fifths are singletons and the top ten take under 8.5%. This CDR3 comprises 14 residues. Trimming removed 3 bases at V and 1 base at J, with 9 bases between. This clonotype has a handful of counts. The researchers obtained blood RNA from unsorted whole blood and also extracted germline DNA. Chronic HBV infection was present, with no prior treatment.

The sample taken for sequencing was peripheral blood. The clonotype originates from a man aged 35-49 years with primary liver carcinoma and hepatitis B virus infection. The gene calls are TRBV12-3 or TRBV12-4 and TRBJ1-1; D not resolved. CDR3 coding DNA: TGTGCCAGCAGTTTGAGTTCGGAGAACACTGAAGCTTTCTTT. As protein: CASSLSSENTEAFF.